These 24 T cell receptor beta chains were all obtained from the same sample, sequenced in a study of shared clonotypes between healthy human individuals. Produced via immunoSEQ multiplex PCR; TCRdb's table is partial and in-frame only. The table includes a few hundred thousand clones, around 80% detected once. The material sequenced was PBMCs. The receptor set was obtained from a woman in her thirties or forties in good health. Some clones in this sample may be carry-over from other donors' samples.

In this sample, this clone turned up a few times. The same CDR3 is also encoded by other DNA sequences in this sample. The CDR3 DNA follows: TGCGCCAGCAGCTTGGCCGGGAATCAGCCCCAGCATTTT. This codes for CASSLAGNQPQHF. The chain is built from TRBV5-1 and TRBJ1-5, with no clear D. Trimming pared 0 bases from V and 4 bases from J, leaving 5 bases between. The CDR3 loop spans 13 amino acids. The germline gives CDR1 SGHRS, CDR2 YFSETQ. Complete variable domain (other parts from reference TRBV5-1 and TRBJ1-5): KAGVTQTPRYLIKTRGQQVTLSCSPISGHRSVSWYQQTPGQGLQFLFEYFSETQRNKGNFPGRFSGRQFSNSRSEMNVSTLELGDSALYLCASSLAGNQPQHFGDGTRLSIL.

J is TRBJ2-6 and V is TRBV14; D possibly corresponds to TRBD2 (6 bases). Germline V lookup: CDR1 SGHDN, CDR2 FVKESK. The CDR3 covers 19 residues. The V gene lost 2 bases and the J gene lost 0 bases, with 17 bases spanning the gap. The CDR3 loop is CASSQQEGTVFSGANVLTF. As DNA, the CDR3 is TGTGCCAGCAGCCAACAAGAGGGGACTGTCTTCTCTGGGGCCAACGTCCTGACTTTC.

The chain joins TRBV5-4 to TRBJ2-1; perhaps TRBD1 as D (6 bases). CDR1 SGHNT and CDR2 YYREEE come from the germline V gene (reference sequence). This CDR3 contains 14 residues. Trimming pared 3 bases from V and 4 bases from J, leaving 11 bases between. The CDR3 region has the DNA TGTGCCAGCAGCTCCGGGACATTTTACAATGAGCAGTTCTTC. This encodes CASSSGTFYNEQFF.

This clone was found a few times. The chain recombines TRBV7-9 with TRBJ2-6; D remains ambiguous. Germline V gene data show CDR1 as SEHNR and CDR2 as FQNEAQ (reference sequence). The V gene lost 5 bases and the J gene lost 4 bases, with 9 bases spanning the gap. This CDR3 contains 14 residues. The CDR3, as DNA: TGTGCCAGCAGCCCGAGTGGAGGGGCCAACGTCCTGACTTTC. The encoded protein is CASSPSGGANVLTF.

About this clone: A far larger clone is one nucleotide away, so this likely arose from a read error. For the CDR3, the DNA is TGTGCCAGCAGCCACAACGTTGAGGCAGCCTACGAGCAGTACTTC. Translated, it gives CASSHNVEAAYEQYF. This chain connects TRBV4-2 to TRBJ2-7; D ambiguous. With 3 bases removed from V and 2 bases from J, the gap between germline ends came to 14 bases. The CDR3 extends over 15 amino acids. Per the germline V gene, CDR1 is LGHNA and CDR2 is YNFKEQ.

The V and J genes are TRBV5-6 and TRBJ2-2, with 7 bases matching TRBD1. The CDR3 runs to 16 residues. Germline V gene sequence: CDR1 SGHDT, CDR2 YYEEEE. Unmatched junction bases numbered 4, after V lost 1 base and J lost 1 base. CDR3 in amino acids: CASSLWQGENTGELFF. CDR3 bases: TGTGCCAGCAGCTTGTGGCAGGGGGAGAACACCGGGGAGCTGTTTTTT.

This clone turned up a few times. The rearrangement links TRBV9 to TRBJ2-3; no clear D gene. The CDR3 consists of 15 residues. Trimming cost V 6 bases and J 5 bases, with 19 bases left between them. Looked up from germline, CDR1 is SGDLS and CDR2 is YYNGEE. CDR3 in DNA: TGTGCCAGCAATCCTGGAATTGGGGTCGGAGATACGCAGTATTTT. Translating it yields CASNPGIGVGDTQYF. The whole variable domain, filled in from reference TRBV9 and TRBJ2-3, reads DSGVTQTPKHLITATGQRVTLRCSPRSGDLSVYWYQQSLDQGLQFLIQYYNGEERAKGNILERFSAQQFPDLHSELNLSSLELGDSALYFCASNPGIGVGDTQYFGPGTRLTVL.

The chain employs TRBV30 and TRBJ2-6, with no clear D. This CDR3 comprises 14 residues. Looked up from germline, CDR1 is GTSNPN and CDR2 is SVGIG (reference sequence). V lost 2 bases and J lost 0, with 5 bases in between. CDR3 protein: CAWSTRSGANVLTF. The CDR3 nucleotides are TGTGCCTGGAGTACTCGCTCTGGGGCCAACGTCCTGACTTTC.

Turning to this clone: Additional DNA sequences in this sample encode the identical CDR3. The V and J genes are TRBV5-1 and TRBJ1-1; D remains ambiguous. The CDR3 is 13 amino acids. Germline V lookup: CDR1 SGHRS, CDR2 YFSETQ. Trimming stripped 0 bases from V and 3 bases from J, with 6 bases between. CDR3 nucleotide sequence: TGCGCCAGCAGCTTGGCCGGGGACACTGAAGCTTTCTTT. Translation gives CASSLAGDTEAFF. Combining the CDR3 with reference TRBV5-1 and TRBJ1-1 gives the whole variable domain KAGVTQTPRYLIKTRGQQVTLSCSPISGHRSVSWYQQTPGQGLQFLFEYFSETQRNKGNFPGRFSGRQFSNSRSEMNVSTLELGDSALYLCASSLAGDTEAFFGQGTRLTVV.

V usage is TRBV5-1 and J usage is TRBJ2-5; TRBD1 matches at 8 bases. CDR1 is SGHRS, CDR2 YFSETQ, per germline. There are 15 residues in the CDR3. J gave up 5 bases and V 1 base, and 7 bases lay outside the gene matches. The CDR3 DNA is TGCGCCAGCAGCTTGTACCCAGGGGGCAGGGAGACCCAGTACTTC. Translated, it gives CASSLYPGGRETQYF.

This clone showed up just once. The chain couples TRBV6-4 to TRBJ2-5; D is ambiguous. V shed 8 bases and J shed 2 bases, with 12 bases lying between them. This CDR3 has 13 amino acids. Germline CDR1 and CDR2: MRHNA and SNTAGT. The DNA of the CDR3 is TGTGCCAGCGCTTTCATGGCTCAAGAGACCCAGTACTTC. It encodes CASAFMAQETQYF.

The chain joins TRBV27 to TRBJ2-5; D is possibly TRBD1 or TRBD2 (5 bases each). Germline CDR1 reads MNHEY; CDR2 reads SMNVEV (reference sequence). The CDR3 sequence is 17 residues long. V shed 5 bases and J shed 1 base, with 20 bases lying between them. This CDR3 reads CASSPRGKGRSQETQYF. CDR3 in DNA: TGTGCCAGCAGTCCGAGGGGAAAAGGAAGGAGCCAAGAGACCCAGTACTTC.

This chain links TRBV30 with TRBJ1-4, with TRBD1 as a possible D gene (5 bases). The CDR3 covers 14 residues. V was cut by 4 bases and J by 2 bases, with 11 bases left in between. Germline V gives CDR1 GTSNPN, CDR2 SVGIG (reference sequence). Here the CDR3 reads CAWNRQTTNEKLFF. The CDR3 region has the DNA TGTGCCTGGAACCGACAGACTACTAATGAAAAACTGTTTTTT.

V is TRBV19 and J is TRBJ1-3; D is undetermined. The CDR3 contains 15 residues. V lost 6 bases to trimming and J lost 0 bases, with 12 bases between them. The V gene's germline CDR1 is LNHDA and CDR2 SQIVND (reference sequence). This chain's CDR3 is CASSQDRYSGNTIYF. The CDR3 DNA follows: TGTGCCAGTAGCCAAGACCGGTACTCTGGAAACACCATATATTTT.

The genes are TRBV30 and TRBJ2-7, with TRBD2 identical over 9 bases. The CDR3 length is 16 residues. The germline V gene encodes CDR1 GTSNPN and CDR2 SVGIG (reference sequence). With 3 bases clipped from V and 1 base from J, the junction kept 10 bases outside the gene matches. This chain's CDR3 is CAWSRPSSGVSYEQYF. The CDR3 DNA reads as TGTGCCTGGAGCCGGCCCTCTAGCGGGGTATCCTACGAGCAGTACTTC. Full variable domain (remainder filled in from reference TRBV30 and TRBJ2-7): SQTIHQWPATLVQPVGSPLSLECTVEGTSNPNLYWYRQAAGRGLQLLFYSVGIGQISSEVPQNLSASRPQDRQFILSSKKLLLSDSGFYLCAWSRPSSGVSYEQYFGPGTRLTVT.

This sequence joins TRBV27 and TRBJ1-5, with D hard to call. The V end was cut by 5 bases, the J end by 0 bases, with 20 bases between. The CDR3 has 18 amino acids. Germline V gives CDR1 MNHEY, CDR2 SMNVEV (reference sequence). In DNA, the CDR3 is TGTGCCAGCAGTCCGCGTCTGCAGGAGAGGTTTAGCAATCAGCCCCAGCATTTT. Residues: CASSPRLQERFSNQPQHF.

This clone was seen just once. This sequence joins TRBV9 and TRBJ2-1, with 14 bases matching TRBD2. The V and J ends lost 0 bases and 15 bases, in that order; junction bases with no gene match: 8. The CDR3 runs to 15 residues. Germline V gene sequence: CDR1 SGDLS, CDR2 YYNGEE. The CDR3 region is CASSVDGTSGSVPFF. In DNA, the CDR3 is TGTGCCAGCAGCGTAGACGGGACTAGCGGGAGTGTACCGTTCTTC.

This clone was detected once. The chain uses TRBV21-1 and TRBJ2-7. TRBV21-1 represents a pseudogene. The CDR3 contains 18 residues. For the CDR3, the DNA is TGTGCCAGCAGCAAAGAGGGTTTAAACAGCGATGATTCCTACGAGCAGTACTTC. Its protein product is CASSKEGLNSDDSYEQYF.

The chain joins TRBV5-1 to TRBJ2-5; D is possibly TRBD2 (7 bases). V dropped 7 bases and J dropped 2 bases, with 18 bases sitting between them. The CDR3 totals 15 residues. Germline CDR1 is SGHRS and CDR2 is YFSETQ. The CDR3 nucleotides read TGCGCCAGCCTGGCTTCGGGGGGCAGACAAGAGACCCAGTACTTC. Protein product: CASLASGGRQETQYF.

This chain joins TRBV30 and TRBJ2-7; maybe TRBD2 (5 bases). V was trimmed by 5 bases and J by 2 bases, leaving 16 bases between them. Germline V gives CDR1 GTSNPN, CDR2 SVGIG (reference sequence). There are 14 residues in the CDR3. CDR3 sequence: CAWGAPEGAYEQYF. CDR3 nucleotides: TGTGCCTGGGGCGCCCCCGAGGGAGCCTACGAGCAGTACTTC.

The CDR3 sequence is CASSLGDSRNQPQHF. The CDR3 DNA sequence: TGCGCCAGCAGCTTGGGGGACTCACGCAATCAGCCCCAGCATTTT. The chain recombines TRBV5-1 with TRBJ1-5; possibly TRBD1 for D (5 bases). The CDR3 loop spans 15 amino acids. Germline V gene lookup returns CDR1 SGHRS and CDR2 YFSETQ. Trimming stripped 0 bases from V and 2 bases from J, with 9 bases between.

The rearrangement joins TRBV5-4 to TRBJ1-4; maybe TRBD1 (6 bases). The CDR3 length is 15 residues. V was clipped by 0 bases and J by 8 bases, with 14 bases between them. Per the germline V gene, CDR1 is SGHNT and CDR2 is YYREEE (reference sequence). CDR3 bases: TGTGCCAGCAGCTTGGATGTTAGAGGGGGGGAAAAACTGTTTTTT. Its translation: CASSLDVRGGEKLFF.

V and J are TRBV30 and TRBJ2-5, with TRBD2 matching 10 bases. The better agreement between TRBJ2-7 and the DNA end casts doubt on the J call. This CDR3 is 13 amino acids long. Germline loops: CDR1 GTSNPN, CDR2 SVGIG (reference sequence). The CDR3 loop is CASRLAGSYEQYF. DNA of the CDR3: TGTGCCTCCCGACTAGCGGGCTCCTACGAGCAGTACTTC.

This clone has more than one count but fewer than ten. The chain is built from TRBV4-2 and TRBJ1-6, with a tentative D call TRBD1 (6 bases). V gave up 1 base and J gave up 9 bases, with 16 bases separating them. This CDR3 is built from 16 residues. Germline CDR1 is LGHNA and CDR2 is YNFKEQ. CDR3 nucleotide sequence: TGTGCCAGCAGCCAAGGAGAACAGGGAGGAGTTTCACCCCTCCACTTT. This codes for CASSQGEQGGVSPLHF.